The 29 T cell receptor beta chains presented below share a single source sample, sequenced in a study of blood T cell repertoires in COVID-19. Libraries were prepared by immunoSEQ multiplex PCR; TCRdb keeps only in-frame clonotypes and omits some of them. The sample carries about 220,000 clones, around 82% recorded once. The sample comprised peripheral blood. The receptors here all came from a woman aged 25 to 45 who had recovered from COVID-19.

This clone has only one observation. The chain joins TRBV2 to TRBJ2-7, with TRBD2 matching over 13 bases. Germline CDR1 reads SNHLY; CDR2 reads FYNNEI. The junction had 5 bases not matched to a gene; V was cut back by 6 bases and J by 3 bases. This CDR3 spans 15 amino acids. In DNA, the CDR3 is TGTGCCAGCAGAGCCGGGACTAGCGGGAACTACGAGCAGTACTTC. It is translated as CASRAGTSGNYEQYF.

This rearrangement joins TRBV5-5 to TRBJ2-5; the D gene is possibly TRBD1 (5 bases). Trimming took off 2 bases at V and 3 bases at J, with 20 bases between the two ends. Germline lookup yields CDR1 SGHKS and CDR2 YYEKEE (reference sequence). This CDR3 is built from 17 residues. Here the CDR3 reads CASSFPLTTTAEETQYF. The CDR3 DNA sequence: TGTGCCAGCAGCTTCCCCCTTACAACGACAGCTGAAGAGACCCAGTACTTC.

This rearrangement joins TRBV7-6 to TRBJ2-5; no firm D call. The germline V gene has CDR1 SGHVS and CDR2 FNYEAQ. The CDR3 loop spans 12 amino acids. Trimming cost V 1 base and J 5 bases, with 5 bases left between them. The CDR3 protein is CASSLVRETQYF. As DNA, the CDR3 is TGTGCCAGCAGCTTAGTGCGGGAGACCCAGTACTTC.

The V gene is TRBV28, the J gene TRBJ1-1; unclear D gene. This CDR3 contains 13 residues. Trimming shortened V by 3 bases and J by 4 bases, and 9 bases separated the two germline ends. CDR1 and CDR2 from the germline V gene are MDHEN and SYDVKM. The CDR3 loop reads CASSLGLITEAFF. Written as DNA, the CDR3 is TGTGCCAGCAGTTTGGGCTTAATCACTGAAGCTTTCTTT.

The V and J genes are TRBV7-7 and TRBJ2-2, with 9 nucleotides matching TRBD1. Trimming took 5 bases from V and 5 from J; bases not matched to a gene: 3. Germline assignment: CDR1 SSHAT and CDR2 FNYEAQ (reference sequence). The CDR3 loop spans 14 amino acids. The CDR3 nucleotides read TGTGCCAGCAGCCGACAGGGGGGGACCGGGGAGCTGTTTTTT. Translation gives CASSRQGGTGELFF.

The chain links TRBV27 to TRBJ2-7; possibly TRBD2 for D (7 bases). The germline gives CDR1 MNHEY, CDR2 SMNVEV (reference sequence). This CDR3 spans 16 amino acids. Trimming left V 5 bases short and J 0 bases short, with 17 bases between. The CDR3 loop reads CASSPGRGRGSYEQYF. CDR3 in DNA: TGTGCCAGCAGTCCGGGTAGGGGGAGGGGCTCCTACGAGCAGTACTTC.

This clone came up once. The chain combines TRBV19 with TRBJ1-2; 8 bases fit TRBD1. J gave up 4 bases and V 7 bases, and 14 bases lay outside the gene matches. CDR1 and CDR2 (germline): LNHDA, SQIVND (reference sequence). The CDR3 consists of 16 residues. CDR3 region: CASTPMGQVQGYGYTF. The CDR3 DNA follows: TGTGCCAGTACCCCAATGGGACAGGTTCAGGGCTATGGCTACACCTTC.

The rearrangement links TRBV24-1 to TRBJ1-1; D call uncertain. Looked up from germline, CDR1 is KGHDR and CDR2 is SFDVKD. Trimming took off 2 bases at V and 1 base at J, with 7 bases between the two ends. The CDR3 is 14 amino acids. CDR3 sequence reads: CATSDSGRNTEAFF. In nucleotides, the CDR3 is TGTGCCACCAGTGATTCTGGCAGGAACACTGAAGCTTTCTTT.

This chain connects TRBV9 to TRBJ2-1; maybe TRBD2 (6 bases). The CDR3 consists of 17 residues. With 3 bases removed from V and 0 bases from J, the gap between germline ends came to 16 bases. Germline loops: CDR1 SGDLS, CDR2 YYNGEE. The CDR3 reads CASSEDASASSYNEQFF. The CDR3 DNA follows: TGTGCCAGCAGCGAGGATGCTAGCGCCAGCTCCTACAATGAGCAGTTCTTC.

The V call is TRBV24-1, the J call TRBJ2-7, with 7 bases identical to TRBD2. The CDR3 is made up of 18 amino acids. The germline gives CDR1 KGHDR, CDR2 SFDVKD. V shed 0 bases and J 4 bases; nucleotides not matched to a gene: 14. CDR3 sequence (DNA): TGTGCCACCAGTGATTTGAATAATAGCGGGTGGGTGGGATACGAGCAGTACTTC. This gives the protein CATSDLNNSGWVGYEQYF.

The CDR3 DNA follows: TGTGCCATGAGCGGGGGGCCCGGAAACACCATATATTTT. This gives the protein CAMSGGPGNTIYF. The V call is TRBV10-3, the J call TRBJ1-3, with D maybe TRBD1 (6 bases). Germline loops: CDR1 ENHRY, CDR2 SYGVKD. CDR3 length equals 13 residues. The ends were cut back, 9 bases at V and 4 bases at J, with 13 bases in the middle.

The chain has TRBV24-1 and TRBJ1-1; 8 nucleotides agree with TRBD1. CDR3 length: 14 amino acids. Losses at the gene ends were 7 bases for V and 5 bases for J; bases not matched to a gene: 8. Germline values: CDR1 KGHDR, CDR2 SFDVKD. CDR3 coding DNA: TGTGCCACCAGGTCCGGGACAGGTGAGACTGAAGCTTTCTTT. Translating gives CATRSGTGETEAFF.

The V call is TRBV29-1, the J call TRBJ1-1, with D perhaps TRBD1 (5 bases). From germline, CDR1 is SQVTM and CDR2 ANQGSEA. The V end was cut by 3 bases, the J end by 4 bases, with 9 bases between. CDR3 size: 12 residues. The CDR3 spells CSVDSTVTEAFF. The CDR3 nucleotides read TGCAGCGTTGATTCGACAGTCACTGAAGCTTTCTTT.

The chain links TRBV27 to TRBJ1-2, with D tentatively TRBD1 (6 bases). The CDR3 sequence is 13 residues long. Germline CDR1 reads MNHEY; CDR2 reads SMNVEV (reference sequence). Trimming took 0 bases from V and 8 from J, leaving 10 bases between them. The CDR3 loop reads CASSLSTGTGYTF. The CDR3 region has the DNA TGTGCCAGCAGTTTATCTACAGGGACCGGCTACACCTTC.

The J gene is TRBJ1-1, the V gene TRBV29-1; D is uncertain. Germline V gives CDR1 SQVTM, CDR2 ANQGSEA. The CDR3 sequence is 15 residues long. V lost 6 bases, J lost 1 base, and 18 bases lay in between. The CDR3 bases are TGCAGCGTGGACGAAGACGGCGGGCAGAACACTGAAGCTTTCTTT. The encoded protein is CSVDEDGGQNTEAFF.

This sequence joins TRBV19 and TRBJ1-6, with TRBD1 identical over 7 bases. The length of the CDR3 is 13 residues. Trimming at V came to 10 bases and at J to 11 bases, leaving 11 bases not matched to a gene. The germline V gene encodes CDR1 LNHDA and CDR2 SQIVND (reference sequence). CDR3 loop: CATPGGGRPPLHF. CDR3 nucleotide sequence: TGTGCCACCCCAGGAGGGGGCCGACCACCCCTCCACTTT.

This chain joins TRBV9 and TRBJ1-2; 8 positions agree with TRBD1. Losses at the gene ends were 3 bases for V and 5 bases for J; bases not matched to a gene: 6. The CDR3 covers 14 residues. Per the germline V gene, CDR1 is SGDLS and CDR2 is YYNGEE. CDR3 coding DNA: TGTGCCAGCAGCGCGGGACAGGTGGGATATGGCTACACCTTC. The encoded protein is CASSAGQVGYGYTF.

The rearrangement uses TRBV6-5 and TRBJ1-5, with 8 bases aligning to TRBD1. The V gene end was trimmed by 0 bases and the J gene end by 1 base; junction bases not matched to a gene: 2. CDR1 and CDR2 (germline): MNHEY, SVGAGI. This CDR3 contains 16 residues. CDR3 sequence reads: CASSYSGTGSNQPQHF. Written as DNA, the CDR3 is TGTGCCAGCAGTTACTCGGGGACAGGCAGCAATCAGCCCCAGCATTTT.

This rearrangement joins TRBV9 to TRBJ2-2, with 11 bases identical to TRBD2. Looked up from germline, CDR1 is SGDLS and CDR2 is YYNGEE. CDR3 size: 16 residues. J lost 4 bases, V lost 2 bases, and 4 bases had no gene match. CDR3 protein: CASSVRLAGLTGELFF. The DNA for the CDR3 is TGTGCCAGCAGCGTCCGACTAGCGGGGCTCACCGGGGAGCTGTTTTTT.

The J gene is TRBJ2-1, the V gene TRBV18, with 12 bases identical to TRBD2. The junction had 5 bases not matched to a gene; V was cut back by 2 bases and J by 3 bases. This CDR3 contains 17 residues. Germline lookup yields CDR1 KGHSH and CDR2 LQKENI. The CDR3 region is CASSPSATSGSYNEQFF. The CDR3 bases are TGTGCCAGCTCACCAAGCGCGACTAGCGGGAGCTACAATGAGCAGTTCTTC. Complete variable domain (other parts from reference TRBV18 and TRBJ2-1): NAGVMQNPRHLVRRRGQEARLRCSPMKGHSHVYWYRQLPEEGLKFMVYLQKENIIDESGMPKERFSAEFPKEGPSILRIQQVVRGDSAAYFCASSPSATSGSYNEQFFGPGTRLTVL.

This clone showed up just once. The genes are TRBV7-2 and TRBJ1-2; D unresolved. Germline CDR1 is SGHTA and CDR2 is FQGNSA. The CDR3 spans 15 residues. V was pared by 5 bases and J by 7 bases, with 20 bases between. This CDR3 is CASSPPQAFKLGYTF. The CDR3 DNA reads TGTGCCAGCAGCCCCCCCCAGGCTTTCAAGCTTGGCTACACCTTC.

This clone was seen only a few times. The rearrangement links TRBV7-3 to TRBJ2-1; D is possibly TRBD2 (5 bases). The CDR3 extends over 14 amino acids. The ends were cut back, 5 bases at V and 6 bases at J, with 14 bases in the middle. CDR1 and CDR2 (germline): SGHTA, FQGTGA. CDR3 sequence reads: CASSPSPSGNEQFF. In DNA, the CDR3 is TGTGCCAGCAGCCCCAGTCCCAGCGGCAATGAGCAGTTCTTC.

This clone was counted once. V is TRBV28 and J is TRBJ2-7, with a weak D call TRBD1 (6 bases). Looked up from germline, CDR1 is MDHEN and CDR2 is SYDVKM. This CDR3 comprises 13 residues. V lost 6 bases and J 0 bases, leaving 9 bases between the germline ends. The CDR3 DNA reads as TGTGCCAGCAGAGTGGACAGCTCCTACGAGCAGTACTTC. Its protein is CASRVDSSYEQYF.

The genes are TRBV27 and TRBJ1-4; no clear D. Between the trimmed V and J ends, which lost 5 bases and 7 bases, there was a span of 17 bases. In germline, CDR1 is MNHEY, CDR2 SMNVEV (reference sequence). CDR3 length: 15 amino acids. The CDR3 region has the DNA TGTGCCAGCAGTCCTCCCGGGGTAATTGGTGAAAAACTGTTTTTT. This encodes CASSPPGVIGEKLFF.

This clone was recorded once. The chain couples TRBV6-1 to TRBJ1-1; D remains ambiguous. The germline CDR1 and CDR2 sequences are MNHNS and SASEGT. The CDR3 consists of 14 residues. V lost 2 bases and J lost 7, with 14 bases in between. CDR3 nucleotides: TGTGCCAGCAGTGAATTGATTTGGCAGGATGAAGCTTTCTTT. Its protein is CASSELIWQDEAFF.

The V gene is TRBV28, the J gene TRBJ1-5; 8 bases line up with TRBD1. The J segment lost 1 base and the V segment lost 7 bases, leaving 6 bases of the junction unmatched. The CDR3 loop spans 15 amino acids. Germline CDR1 MDHEN, CDR2 SYDVKM. CDR3 nucleotide sequence: TGTGCCAGCACCTTGACAGGGGAGAGCAATCAGCCCCAGCATTTT. Translation gives CASTLTGESNQPQHF.

Only one count was recorded for this clone. J is TRBJ2-1 and V is TRBV6-6, with 10 nucleotides matching TRBD2. The V and J ends lost 0 bases and 9 bases, in that order; junction bases with no gene match: 8. CDR1 MNHNY and CDR2 SVGAGI come from the germline V gene (reference sequence). The CDR3 is made up of 16 amino acids. As DNA, the CDR3 is TGTGCCAGCAGTTACTCTCCCAGCGGGAGGGCCTCTGAGCAGTTCTTC. Protein product: CASSYSPSGRASEQFF.

CDR3 nucleotides: TGTGCCAGCAGTCTGGCGGGGACAGATGAAGAGACCCAGTACTTC. Its translation: CASSLAGTDEETQYF. The rearrangement links TRBV2 to TRBJ2-5; weak D call: TRBD1 (7 bases). Germline loops: CDR1 SNHLY, CDR2 FYNNEI. The CDR3 runs to 15 residues. The germline V and J ends were trimmed by 5 bases and 3 bases, with 16 bases remaining between them.

The gene calls are TRBV19 and TRBJ1-1; maybe TRBD1 (6 bases). Trimming took off 5 bases at V and 4 bases at J, with 11 bases between the two ends. The germline V gene has CDR1 LNHDA and CDR2 SQIVND (reference sequence). The CDR3 is made up of 13 amino acids. The CDR3 loop reads CASSLTGTTEAFF. In nucleotides, the CDR3 is TGTGCCAGTAGTTTAACAGGGACCACTGAAGCTTTCTTT.